What follows is one TCR beta chain and its context. The data are from a study of blood T cell repertoires in COVID-19. Using immunoSEQ multiplex PCR, the repertoire was profiled, and TCRdb retains in-frame clones only, with some absent. The sample contains about 190,000 clones, about 89% of which appear only once. The trim removed 7 bases at V and 1 base at J, leaving 8 bases unmatched. Germline CDR1 SGHRS, CDR2 YFSETQ. CDR3 length: 15 amino acids. The chain carries TRBV5-1 and TRBJ2-7; 10 bases match TRBD1. This receptor was taken from a man in his forties or fifties with acute or convalescent COVID-19. The sample was peripheral blood. In DNA form, the CDR3 reads TGCGCCAGCGGACTTCCGGGACAGGGGTCCTACGAGCAGTACTTC. This translates into CASGLPGQGSYEQYF.